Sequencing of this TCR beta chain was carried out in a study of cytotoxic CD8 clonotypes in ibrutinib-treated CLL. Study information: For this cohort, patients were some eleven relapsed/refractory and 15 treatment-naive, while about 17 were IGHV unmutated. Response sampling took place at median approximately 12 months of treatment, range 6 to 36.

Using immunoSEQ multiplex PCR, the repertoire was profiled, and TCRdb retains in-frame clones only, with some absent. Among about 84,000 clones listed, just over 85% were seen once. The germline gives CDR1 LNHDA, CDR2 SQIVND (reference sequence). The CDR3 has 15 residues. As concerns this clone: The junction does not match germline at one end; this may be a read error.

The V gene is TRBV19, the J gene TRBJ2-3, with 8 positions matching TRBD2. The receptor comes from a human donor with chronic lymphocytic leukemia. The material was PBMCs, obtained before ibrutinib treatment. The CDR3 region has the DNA TGTGCCAGTAGAATAGCGGGATTTAGCACAGATACGCAGTATTTT. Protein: CASRIAGFSTDTQYF.